Shown below are 10 T cell receptor beta chains from a single sample sequenced in a study of PD-L1 blockade in urothelial cancer. The table came from immunoSEQ multiplex PCR; TCRdb's copy has only in-frame clones and leaves some out. The sample has about 52,000 clones; approximately 87% are singletons. The sample in question was PBMCs, obtained around atezolizumab (anti-PD-L1) treatment. The receptors here all came from a middle-aged man with urothelial cancer.

The gene calls are TRBV29-1 and TRBJ1-5; 10 bases align to TRBD1. Germline trimming cut 6 bases from V and 7 bases from J; bases unmatched to any gene: 15. The CDR3 extends over 16 amino acids. Germline lookup yields CDR1 SQVTM and CDR2 ANQGSEA. The CDR3 DNA sequence: TGCAGCGTCGTTTTCCCGGGACAGGGGTTAGGCCAGCCCCAGCATTTT. Its translation is CSVVFPGQGLGQPQHF.

CDR3 loop: CASSHLQGFPTYNEQFF. CDR3 nucleotide sequence: TGCGCCAGCAGCCATCTTCAGGGCTTCCCCACCTACAATGAGCAGTTCTTC. This sequence joins TRBV5-1 and TRBJ2-1; D is perhaps TRBD1 (5 bases). V lost 4 bases, J lost 2 bases, and 19 bases lay in between. Per germline, CDR1 SGHRS and CDR2 YFSETQ. This CDR3 is built from 17 residues.

The chain recombines TRBV2 with TRBJ2-5; D possibly corresponds to TRBD1 (5 bases). Germline CDR1 and CDR2: SNHLY and FYNNEI. V lost 6 bases and J lost 3, with 17 bases in between. CDR3 length: 15 residues. As DNA, the CDR3 is TGTGCCAGCAGCCTTGGGGCAGGTGTCAAAGAGACCCAGTACTTC. Translation: CASSLGAGVKETQYF.

This chain links TRBV6-6 with TRBJ2-7; 7 bases are shared with TRBD2. The CDR3 contains 13 residues. Germline trimming cut 2 bases from V and 5 bases from J; bases unmatched to any gene: 3. CDR1 is MNHNY, CDR2 SVGAGI, per germline (reference sequence). The CDR3 DNA is TGTGCCAGCAGTTACATGGCGGGAGACGAGCAGTACTTC. This translates into CASSYMAGDEQYF.

J is TRBJ1-2 and V is TRBV30, with D possibly TRBD1 on 5 matching bases. Per germline, CDR1 GTSNPN and CDR2 SVGIG (reference sequence). Trimming took 4 bases from V and 5 from J, leaving 8 bases between them. This CDR3 is 11 amino acids long. The CDR3 DNA is TGTGCCTGGATGACAGCGTATGGCTACACCTTC. It translates to CAWMTAYGYTF.

The J gene is TRBJ2-1, the V gene TRBV5-4; D possibly corresponds to TRBD1 (6 bases). The ends were cut back, 0 bases at V and 2 bases at J, with 12 bases in the middle. The V gene's germline CDR1 is SGHNT and CDR2 YYREEE (reference sequence). The CDR3 spans 16 residues. As DNA, the CDR3 is TGTGCCAGCAGCTTGGCCGTGGGGGCGACCTACAATGAGCAGTTCTTC. The encoded protein is CASSLAVGATYNEQFF.

This chain uses TRBV18 with TRBJ2-7; maybe TRBD1 (6 bases). CDR1 is KGHSH, CDR2 LQKENI, per germline. Trimming cost V 5 bases and J 4 bases, with 18 bases left between them. This CDR3 has 15 residues. The CDR3, as DNA: TGTGCCAGCTCAGGGGCCGCAGGGGCTCAATACGAGCAGTACTTC. Translated, it gives CASSGAAGAQYEQYF.

V gene TRBV6-5 combines with J gene TRBJ2-5; D might be TRBD2 (5 bases). The J call may be faulty, since TRBJ2-7 better matches the DNA end. The CDR3 is 13 residues long. CDR1 and CDR2 (germline): MNHEY, SVGAGI. The CDR3 sequence is CASSYGRTYEQYF. CDR3 sequence (DNA): TGTGCCAGCAGTTACGGGAGAACCTACGAGCAGTACTTC.

This clone turned up a few times. This chain joins TRBV7-9 and TRBJ1-5; the D gene is possibly TRBD1 (5 bases). The CDR3 has 14 amino acids. Germline V gives CDR1 SEHNR, CDR2 FQNEAQ (reference sequence). V was clipped by 2 bases and J by 0 bases, with 5 bases between them. CDR3 residues: CASSLRGSNQPQHF. DNA for the CDR3: TGTGCCAGCAGCTTAAGGGGTAGCAATCAGCCCCAGCATTTT. The entire variable domain, with the rest obtained from reference TRBV7-9 and TRBJ1-5, is as follows: DTGVSQNPRHKITKRGQNVTFRCDPISEHNRLYWYRQTLGQGPEFLTYFQNEAQLEKSRLLSDRFSAERPKGSFSTLEIQRTEQGDSAMYLCASSLRGSNQPQHFGDGTRLSIL.

The rearrangement links TRBV5-5 to TRBJ1-2, with D uncertain. The germline V and J ends were trimmed by 4 bases and 6 bases, with 13 bases remaining between them. CDR3 size: 13 residues. The germline V gene has CDR1 SGHKS and CDR2 YYEKEE (reference sequence). CDR3 residues: CASSRVFLDGYTF. The CDR3 nucleotides read TGTGCCAGCAGCCGGGTATTCCTGGATGGCTACACCTTC.